This T cell receptor (beta chain) was documented in a study of blood T cell repertoires in COVID-19. Overall study context: The United States, Italy and Spain supplied acute and convalescent COVID-19 samples. In each case, the material was cDNA or gDNA derived from T cells, B-cell-depleted T cells, or PBMCs.

Per the germline V gene, CDR1 is KGHDR and CDR2 is SFDVKD. V was pared by 10 bases and J by 5 bases, with 7 bases of the junction left unmatched. The CDR3 is made up of 13 amino acids. In the original analysis: How many nucleated cells were present was estimated from reference gene primer amplification. Here immunoSEQ multiplex PCR was the method, and the copy in TCRdb shows in-frame clones only, minus some. That table is the source of V, J and clone size, and D and trimming were worked out from the DNA. Among fewer than 350,000 clones listed, approximately 83% were seen once. The receptor was derived from a woman aged 30 to 39 who had recovered from COVID-19. J is TRBJ2-5 and V is TRBV24-1; 9 nucleotides match TRBD2. The sample taken for sequencing was peripheral blood. For the CDR3, the DNA is TGTGCCACTAGAGCGGGGGGTTCCGAGACCCAGTACTTC. This translates into CATRAGGSETQYF.